Listed here are 11 T cell receptor beta chains from one sample, sequenced in a study of blood T cell repertoires in COVID-19. Data came from immunoSEQ multiplex PCR; TCRdb stores just in-frame clones and leaves some out. In the table there are more than 60,000 clones, around nine tenths of which are singletons. The sample consisted of peripheral blood. These receptors originate from a human donor in a cohort sampled during active COVID-19.

CDR3 sequence reads: CASSLASSYEQYF. CDR3 in DNA: TGTGCCAGCAGCTTAGCTAGCTCCTACGAGCAGTACTTC. V and J are TRBV7-9 and TRBJ2-7; no definite D call. This CDR3 spans 13 amino acids. Trimming shortened V by 0 bases and J by 0 bases, and 3 bases separated the two germline ends. From germline, CDR1 is SEHNR and CDR2 FQNEAQ (reference sequence).

The genes are TRBV7-9 and TRBJ1-1; a weak D match, TRBD1 (5 bases). The CDR3 covers 16 residues. V lost 0 bases and J 2 bases, leaving 13 bases between the germline ends. Germline lookup yields CDR1 SEHNR and CDR2 FQNEAQ (reference sequence). DNA for the CDR3: TGTGCCAGCAGCTTAGCAGGTGGGGCCTTAAACACTGAAGCTTTCTTT. As protein: CASSLAGGALNTEAFF. The complete variable domain, with remaining parts taken from reference TRBV7-9 and TRBJ1-1, reads DTGVSQNPRHKITKRGQNVTFRCDPISEHNRLYWYRQTLGQGPEFLTYFQNEAQLEKSRLLSDRFSAERPKGSFSTLEIQRTEQGDSAMYLCASSLAGGALNTEAFFGQGTRLTVV.

V and J are TRBV12-3 or TRBV12-4 and TRBJ1-4; a possible D gene is TRBD1 (6 bases). V lost 4 bases, J lost 11 bases, and 8 bases lay in between. The CDR3 runs to 11 residues. CDR3 region: CASSSQGKLFF. Here the CDR3 DNA reads TGTGCCAGCAGTTCCCAGGGGAAACTGTTTTTT.

Concerning this clone: A read error may account for a junction end that differs from germline. V is TRBV20-1 and J is TRBJ1-1; no reliable D call. CDR1 and CDR2 (germline): DFQATT, SNEGSKA (reference sequence). The CDR3 totals 10 residues. The CDR3, as DNA: TGCAGTGCTCGGGCGGGGAGACTTGAATTT. Its translation: CSARAGRLEF.

V and J are TRBV5-1 and TRBJ2-1; D might be TRBD1 (6 bases). V lost 5 bases to trimming and J lost 8 bases, with 14 bases between them. This CDR3 is 13 amino acids long. CDR1 is SGHRS and CDR2 is YFSETQ in the germline V gene. The CDR3 is CASSDQGWDEQFF. DNA of the CDR3: TGCGCCAGCAGTGACCAGGGGTGGGATGAGCAGTTCTTC.

Turning to this clone: Other nucleotide sequences in the sample specify the same CDR3. The chain joins TRBV11-2 to TRBJ2-5; TRBD2 agrees at 14 bases. The CDR3 contains 16 residues. The ends lost 5 bases at V and 2 bases at J; junction bases unmatched: 4. CDR1 SGHAT and CDR2 FQNNGV come from the germline V gene. As DNA, the CDR3 is TGTGCCAGCAGCCCCGGACTAGCGGGGGGTCAAGAGACCCAGTACTTC. It translates to CASSPGLAGGQETQYF.

This chain uses TRBV3-1 (or the pseudogene TRBV3-2) with TRBJ2-1; 12 nucleotides match TRBD2. V was pared by 1 base and J by 4 bases, with 5 bases of the junction left unmatched. Germline assignment: CDR1 LGHDT and CDR2 YNNKEL (reference sequence). The CDR3 consists of 17 residues. This CDR3 is CASSQVRLAGDYNEQFF. The CDR3 DNA is TGTGCCAGCAGCCAAGTACGACTAGCGGGGGATTACAATGAGCAGTTCTTC.

For this clone: Other DNA sequences in the sample encode the same CDR3. V is TRBV3-1 (or the pseudogene TRBV3-2) and J is TRBJ1-6; 7 bases are a match to TRBD1. This CDR3 comprises 14 residues. Losses at the gene ends were 1 base for V and 6 bases for J; bases not matched to a gene: 0. CDR1 is LGHDT and CDR2 is YNNKEL in the germline V gene (reference sequence). The CDR3 DNA is TGTGCCAGCAGCCAAGGGACAGGTAATTCACCCCTCCACTTT. Encoded protein: CASSQGTGNSPLHF.

The gene calls are TRBV5-1 and TRBJ1-6; 7 nucleotides match TRBD1. V gave up 0 bases and J gave up 4 bases; unmatched junction bases: 7. Germline V gene sequence: CDR1 SGHRS, CDR2 YFSETQ. This CDR3 has 17 amino acids. In nucleotides, the CDR3 is TGCGCCAGCAGCTTGGAAGGGCCGGGACAGTATAATTCACCCCTCCACTTT. This translates into CASSLEGPGQYNSPLHF.

This rearrangement joins TRBV29-1 to TRBJ2-1; D perhaps matches TRBD2 (7 bases). Per germline, CDR1 SQVTM and CDR2 ANQGSEA. The V end lost 1 base, the J end lost 7 bases, and 17 bases lay between the germline ends. The CDR3 runs 15 residues. In DNA form, the CDR3 reads TGCAGCGTTGAAGTCCGTGGGGGGGCCGGGAATGAGCAGTTCTTC. Amino acids: CSVEVRGGAGNEQFF.

This clone was seen many times. V gene TRBV2 combines with J gene TRBJ1-2, with 7 positions matching TRBD1. Germline V gene lookup returns CDR1 SNHLY and CDR2 FYNNEI. The length of the CDR3 is 12 residues. V gave up 4 bases and J gave up 7 bases; unmatched junction bases: 3. The CDR3 nucleotides read TGTGCCAGCAGTGTTACAGGGGCTGGCTACACCTTC. It specifies CASSVTGAGYTF.